Shown below are 20 T cell receptor beta chains from a single sample sequenced in a study of T cells in Graves' hyperthyroidism and ophthalmopathy. Amplified TCR beta CDR3 regions derived from RNA transcripts. First-round RT-PCR of the TCR CDR3 relied on the HTBI primer set. From the multiplex PCR reads, TCRdb called clonotypes with MiXCR, one entry per CDR3 protein. The sample contains 500,000 to 550,000 distinct CDR3 sequences, roughly 20% of which appear only once. The sequenced sample consisted of blood. These receptors all come from a man aged 18 to 30 with Graves' hyperthyroidism.

This clonotype was detected ten times or more. J is TRBJ2-7 and V is TRBV2; 8 nucleotides align to TRBD2. This CDR3 comprises 14 residues. V dropped 7 bases and J dropped 7; count of bases not matched to a gene: 12. Per germline, CDR1 SNHLY and CDR2 FYNNEI. As DNA, the CDR3 is TGTGCCAGCAAGGGGCGGCGGGGGGTCGTAGAGCAGTACTTC. Translating gives CASKGRRGVVEQYF.

This clonotype was seen a handful of times. The J gene is TRBJ2-2, the V gene TRBV7-8; 9 bases are a match to TRBD2. CDR3 length: 16 amino acids. Losses at the gene ends were 3 bases for V and 0 bases for J; bases not matched to a gene: 2. The germline gives CDR1 SGHVS, CDR2 FQNEAQ. In DNA form, the CDR3 reads TGTGCCAGCAGCTTCAGACTAGCGGCGAACACCGGGGAGCTGTTTTTT. Its translation is CASSFRLAANTGELFF.

This clonotype appeared many times. V usage is TRBV9 and J usage is TRBJ1-3; D possibly corresponds to TRBD1 (6 bases). In germline, CDR1 is SGDLS, CDR2 YYNGEE. The ends were cut back, 3 bases at V and 8 bases at J, with 15 bases in the middle. The CDR3 contains 14 residues. The CDR3 loop is CASSAQGVWDTIYF. The CDR3 DNA is TGTGCCAGCAGCGCACAGGGCGTCTGGGACACCATATATTTT.

This clonotype was picked up a small number of times. This could be a read error, since a much larger clone is one nucleotide away. The chain recombines TRBV5-1 with TRBJ1-2; 7 positions match TRBD1. From germline, CDR1 is SGHRS and CDR2 YFSETQ. This CDR3 has 15 residues. In DNA form, the CDR3 reads TGCGCCAGCAGCTCGCCAGACAGGGCTAACTATGGCTACTCCTTC. Translation: CASSSPDRANYGYSF.

The table lists this clonotype with many counts. The chain is built from TRBV6-5 and TRBJ2-7; no firm D call. The CDR3 contains 13 residues. Germline values: CDR1 MNHEY, CDR2 SVGAGI. The V and J ends lost 8 bases and 3 bases respectively, with 14 bases between them. This CDR3 reads CASWGLDDYEQYF. The DNA for the CDR3 is TGTGCCAGCTGGGGTTTGGATGACTACGAGCAGTACTTC.

This clonotype was recorded at least ten times. The J gene is TRBJ1-1, the V gene TRBV2; D might be TRBD1 (6 bases). The ends were cut back, 5 bases at V and 4 bases at J, with 14 bases in the middle. CDR3 size: 14 residues. Germline V CDR1 and CDR2: SNHLY, FYNNEI. CDR3 sequence: CASSSGVGSTEAFF. In nucleotides, the CDR3 is TGTGCCAGCAGTTCAGGGGTTGGAAGCACTGAAGCTTTCTTT.

The chain carries TRBV20-1 and TRBJ2-5; 13 positions match TRBD2. V gave up 1 base and J gave up 1 base; unmatched junction bases: 9. Per germline, CDR1 DFQATT and CDR2 SNEGSKA (reference sequence). This CDR3 spans 18 amino acids. This CDR3 is CSARGEPTSGRIQETQYF. The DNA of the CDR3 is TGCAGTGCTAGAGGGGAACCGACTAGCGGGAGGATCCAAGAGACCCAGTACTTC.

The sample holds many counts of this clonotype. V is TRBV10-3 and J is TRBJ1-5; D is unresolved. V lost 0 bases and J lost 4, with 1 base in between. In germline, CDR1 is ENHRY, CDR2 SYGVKD. The CDR3 contains 12 residues. DNA of the CDR3: TGTGCCATCAGTGAGTCAAATCAGCCCCAGCATTTT. It translates to CAISESNQPQHF.

This clonotype has a count of ten or more. This chain joins TRBV20-1 and TRBJ2-5; D is perhaps TRBD1 (5 bases). CDR1 and CDR2 (germline): DFQATT, SNEGSKA (reference sequence). V was trimmed by 2 bases and J by 4 bases, leaving 17 bases between them. The CDR3 has 15 residues. The CDR3 reads CSARNPRARGETQYF. CDR3 DNA: TGCAGTGCTAGAAACCCCAGGGCTAGAGGAGAGACCCAGTACTTC.

At least ten counts were recorded for this clonotype. The chain carries TRBV7-8 and TRBJ1-1; the match to TRBD1 covers 7 bases. The CDR3 covers 15 residues. Trimming cost V 6 bases and J 1 base; bases outside gene matches: 8. From germline, CDR1 is SGHVS and CDR2 FQNEAQ. The CDR3, as DNA: TGTGCCAGCAGACTAGGTAGGGGGCCGAACACTGAAGCTTTCTTT. This codes for CASRLGRGPNTEAFF.

The chain carries TRBV6-2 or TRBV6-3 and TRBJ2-5, with 10 nucleotides matching TRBD2. Germline trimming cut 4 bases from V and 5 bases from J; bases unmatched to any gene: 7. The CDR3 covers 15 residues. CDR1 and CDR2 (germline): MNHEY, SVGEGT. The DNA for the CDR3 is TGTGCCAGCAGTTTAAGCGGGGGGGCCCTCGAGACCCAGTACTTC. This sequence encodes CASSLSGGALETQYF.

The rearrangement uses TRBV11-2 and TRBJ2-7; TRBD1 aligns across 7 bases. CDR3 length: 14 amino acids. With 7 bases clipped from V and 4 bases from J, the junction kept 10 bases outside the gene matches. CDR1 is SGHAT and CDR2 is FQNNGV in the germline V gene. CDR3 sequence (DNA): TGTGCCAGCAACATCCAACAGGGGCTGTACGAGCAGTACTTC. The encoded protein is CASNIQQGLYEQYF.

This sequence joins TRBV11-2 and TRBJ1-1; 8 bases match TRBD1. CDR1 is SGHAT and CDR2 is FQNNGV in the germline V gene. V was clipped by 1 base and J by 5 bases; unmatched bases: 6. The CDR3 covers 15 residues. CDR3 sequence reads: CASSLGSGGYTEAFF. The CDR3 nucleotides read TGTGCCAGCAGCTTAGGATCAGGGGGCTATACTGAAGCTTTCTTT.

The sample holds many counts of this clonotype. The chain uses TRBV15 and TRBJ1-5; D unclear. The CDR3 contains 13 residues. The germline gives CDR1 LNHNV, CDR2 YYDKDF (reference sequence). V was clipped by 0 bases and J by 5 bases, with 5 bases between them. The CDR3 DNA reads as TGTGCCACCAGCAGAGATTCTGATCAGCCCCAGCATTTT. Encoded protein: CATSRDSDQPQHF.

This clonotype occurred a few times. V is TRBV12-3 or TRBV12-4 and J is TRBJ1-5, with TRBD1 matching over 8 bases. This CDR3 is built from 14 residues. The V segment lost 5 bases and the J segment 5 bases; nucleotides outside the gene matches: 5. This CDR3 reads CASSKDRGDQPQHF. The DNA for the CDR3 is TGTGCCAGCAGTAAAGACAGGGGCGATCAGCCCCAGCATTTT.

The gene calls are TRBV2 and TRBJ1-1, with D perhaps TRBD1 (5 bases). Trimming took 10 bases from V and 0 from J, leaving 15 bases between them. Germline values: CDR1 SNHLY, CDR2 FYNNEI. The CDR3 length is 14 residues. CDR3 sequence: CATTWEGMNTEAFF. In DNA, the CDR3 is TGTGCCACGACATGGGAGGGGATGAACACTGAAGCTTTCTTT.

The V gene is TRBV11-1, the J gene TRBJ1-2; no clear D gene. Germline loops: CDR1 SGHAT, CDR2 FQDESV (reference sequence). The V gene lost 2 bases and the J gene lost 2 bases, with 15 bases spanning the gap. The CDR3 contains 16 residues. DNA of the CDR3: TGTGCCAGCAGCTTATGGCCCGTTGGGGTCAACTATGGCTACACCTTC. It codes for CASSLWPVGVNYGYTF.

The V gene is TRBV10-3, the J gene TRBJ1-5; D may be TRBD1 (5 bases). Trimming left V 1 base short and J 2 bases short, with 15 bases between. The CDR3 is 17 residues long. Germline V CDR1 and CDR2: ENHRY, SYGVKD. The CDR3 loop is CAISELSWGNCNQPQHF. The CDR3 DNA follows: TGTGCCATCAGTGAGTTAAGTTGGGGGAATTGCAATCAGCCCCAGCATTTT.

This clonotype was observed many times. The rearrangement uses TRBV27 and TRBJ2-7; 10 bases are shared with TRBD1. CDR1 is MNHEY, CDR2 SMNVEV, per germline (reference sequence). V was pared by 5 bases and J by 5 bases, with 3 bases of the junction left unmatched. There are 13 residues in the CDR3. CDR3 in amino acids: CASSGTGVHEQYF. CDR3 sequence (DNA): TGTGCCAGCAGTGGGACAGGGGTCCACGAGCAGTACTTC.

This clonotype was seen ten or more times. The J gene is TRBJ2-2, the V gene TRBV30, with a possible D match to TRBD1 (5 bases). CDR1 is GTSNPN, CDR2 SVGIG, per germline (reference sequence). This CDR3 is 14 amino acids long. Trimming pared 3 bases from V and 2 bases from J, leaving 10 bases between. The CDR3 loop is CAWRGQGNTGELFF. CDR3 sequence (DNA): TGTGCCTGGAGGGGTCAGGGAAACACCGGGGAGCTGTTTTTT.